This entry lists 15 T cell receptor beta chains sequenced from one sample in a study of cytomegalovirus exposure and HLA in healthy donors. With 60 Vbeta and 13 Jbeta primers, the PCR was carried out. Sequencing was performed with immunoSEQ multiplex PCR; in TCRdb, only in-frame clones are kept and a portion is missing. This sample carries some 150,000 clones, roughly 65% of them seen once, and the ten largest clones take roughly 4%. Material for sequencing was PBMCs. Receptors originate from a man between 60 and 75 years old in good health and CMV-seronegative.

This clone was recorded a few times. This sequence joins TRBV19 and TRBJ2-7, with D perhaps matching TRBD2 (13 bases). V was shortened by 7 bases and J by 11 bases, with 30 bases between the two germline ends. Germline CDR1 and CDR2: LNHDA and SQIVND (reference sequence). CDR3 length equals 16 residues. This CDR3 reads CASKGTSGTGGDPEYF. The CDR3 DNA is TGTGCCAGTAAAGGGACTAGCGGGACAGGGGGCGATCCCGAGTACTTC.

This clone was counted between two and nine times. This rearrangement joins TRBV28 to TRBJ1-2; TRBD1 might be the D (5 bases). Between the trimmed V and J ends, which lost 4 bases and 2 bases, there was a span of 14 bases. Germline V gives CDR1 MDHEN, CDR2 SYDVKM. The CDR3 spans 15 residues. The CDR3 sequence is CASSSPGTSNYGYTF. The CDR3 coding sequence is TGTGCCAGCAGTTCTCCTGGGACTTCCAACTATGGCTACACCTTC.

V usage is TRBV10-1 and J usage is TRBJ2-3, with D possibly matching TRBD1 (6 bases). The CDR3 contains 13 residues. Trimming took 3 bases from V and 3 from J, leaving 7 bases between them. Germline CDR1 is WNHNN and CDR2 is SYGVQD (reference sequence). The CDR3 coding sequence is TGCGCCAGCAGTGAAGGGGGAACAGATACGCAGTATTTT. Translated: CASSEGGTDTQYF.

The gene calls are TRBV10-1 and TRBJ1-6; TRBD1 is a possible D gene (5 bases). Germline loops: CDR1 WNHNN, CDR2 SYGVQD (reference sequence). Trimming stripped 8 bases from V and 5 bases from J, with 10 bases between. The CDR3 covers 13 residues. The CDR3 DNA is TGCGCCAGCTCCCAGGGAAATAATTCACCCCTCCACTTT. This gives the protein CASSQGNNSPLHF.

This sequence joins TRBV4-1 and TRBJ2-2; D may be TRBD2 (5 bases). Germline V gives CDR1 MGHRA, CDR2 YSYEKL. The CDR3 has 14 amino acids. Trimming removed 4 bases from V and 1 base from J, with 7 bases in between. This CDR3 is CASSRSGNTGELFF. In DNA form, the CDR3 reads TGCGCCAGCAGCCGCAGCGGGAACACCGGGGAGCTGTTTTTT.

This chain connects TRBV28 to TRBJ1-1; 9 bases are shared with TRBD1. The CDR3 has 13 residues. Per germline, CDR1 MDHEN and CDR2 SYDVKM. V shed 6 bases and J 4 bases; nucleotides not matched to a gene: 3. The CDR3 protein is CASRGQGGTEAFF. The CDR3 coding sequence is TGTGCCAGCAGGGGACAGGGCGGCACTGAAGCTTTCTTT.

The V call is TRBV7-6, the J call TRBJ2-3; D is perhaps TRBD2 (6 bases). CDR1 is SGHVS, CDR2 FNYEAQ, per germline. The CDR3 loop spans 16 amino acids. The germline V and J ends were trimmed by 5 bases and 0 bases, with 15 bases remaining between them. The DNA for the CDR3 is TGTGCCAGCAGCCCCACCGGGACTTCCAGCACAGATACGCAGTATTTT. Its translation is CASSPTGTSSTDTQYF.

The CDR3 nucleotides are TGTGCCAGCAGTGACGCGACAGGCCATAATGAAAAACTGTTTTTT. Translated, it gives CASSDATGHNEKLFF. This sequence joins TRBV6-1 and TRBJ1-4, with D perhaps matching TRBD1 (6 bases). Germline loops: CDR1 MNHNS, CDR2 SASEGT. This CDR3 has 15 residues. With 3 bases removed from V and 4 bases from J, the gap between germline ends came to 12 bases.

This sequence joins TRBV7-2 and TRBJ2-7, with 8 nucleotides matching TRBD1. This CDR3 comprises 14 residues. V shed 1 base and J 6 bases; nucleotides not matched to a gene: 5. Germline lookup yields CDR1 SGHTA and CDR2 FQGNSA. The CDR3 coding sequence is TGTGCCAGCAGCTTAGGGCAGGGGGCAGTCGAGCAGTACTTC. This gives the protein CASSLGQGAVEQYF.

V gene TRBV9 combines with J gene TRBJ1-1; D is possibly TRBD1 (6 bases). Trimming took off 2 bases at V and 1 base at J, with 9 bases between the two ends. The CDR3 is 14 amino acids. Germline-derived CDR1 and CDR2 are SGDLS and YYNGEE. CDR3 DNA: TGTGCCAGCAGCGTTGGGACACCGAACACTGAAGCTTTCTTT. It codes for CASSVGTPNTEAFF. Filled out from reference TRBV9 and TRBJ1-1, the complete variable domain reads DSGVTQTPKHLITATGQRVTLRCSPRSGDLSVYWYQQSLDQGLQFLIQYYNGEERAKGNILERFSAQQFPDLHSELNLSSLELGDSALYFCASSVGTPNTEAFFGQGTRLTVV.

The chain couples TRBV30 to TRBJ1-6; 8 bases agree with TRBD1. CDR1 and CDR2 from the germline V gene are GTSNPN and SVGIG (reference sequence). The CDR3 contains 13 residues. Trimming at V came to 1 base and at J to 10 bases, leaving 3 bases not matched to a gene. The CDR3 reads CAWSGTGKSPLHF. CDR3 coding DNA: TGTGCCTGGAGTGGGACAGGGAAATCACCCCTCCACTTT.

The CDR3 sequence: CASSRGGGGAYEQYF. For the CDR3, the DNA is TGTGCCAGCAGCCGCGGTGGGGGCGGTGCCTACGAGCAGTACTTC. The chain uses TRBV4-2 and TRBJ2-7; possibly TRBD1 for D (6 bases). The CDR3 runs 15 residues. Trimming took 4 bases from V and 2 from J, leaving 15 bases between them. Germline assignment: CDR1 LGHNA and CDR2 YNFKEQ.

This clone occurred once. The CDR3 bases are TGTGCCAGCAGCTTGTGGCGGGAGGACACTGAAGCTTTCTTT. Protein sequence: CASSLWREDTEAFF. The genes are TRBV5-5 and TRBJ1-1, with no clear D. This CDR3 comprises 14 residues. The V and J ends lost 1 base and 3 bases respectively, with 10 bases between them. Per germline, CDR1 SGHKS and CDR2 YYEKEE (reference sequence).

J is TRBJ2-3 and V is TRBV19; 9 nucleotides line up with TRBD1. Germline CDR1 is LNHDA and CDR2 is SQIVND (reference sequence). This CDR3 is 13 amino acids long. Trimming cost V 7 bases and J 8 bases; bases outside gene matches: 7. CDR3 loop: CASMGQGSGTQYF. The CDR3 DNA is TGTGCCAGTATGGGACAGGGTTCGGGTACGCAGTATTTT.

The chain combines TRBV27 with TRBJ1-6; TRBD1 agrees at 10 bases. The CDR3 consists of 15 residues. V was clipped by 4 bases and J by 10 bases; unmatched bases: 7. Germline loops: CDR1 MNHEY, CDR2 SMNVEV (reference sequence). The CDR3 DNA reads TGTGCCAGCAGTTCCCAGGGACAGGGGAGGTCACCCCTCCACTTT. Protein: CASSSQGQGRSPLHF.